One sample yielded the 6 T cell receptor beta chains listed below, sequenced in a study of T cell responses to AZD1222 COVID-19 vaccine. Method: immunoSEQ multiplex PCR; TCRdb's copy keeps in-frame clones and lacks some. The sample includes some 150,000 clones, about 91% of them seen just once. The sample here was peripheral blood, taken on day 0 of AZD1222 vaccination. The receptors derive from an adult in good health.

This clone was seen a single time. CDR3 sequence reads: CASSELAEGVNEQFF. CDR3 sequence (DNA): TGTGCCAGCAGTGAATTAGCGGAGGGGGTAAATGAGCAGTTCTTC. V is TRBV2 and J is TRBJ2-1; possibly TRBD1 or TRBD2 for D (6 bases each). The CDR3 is made up of 15 amino acids. With 2 bases removed from V and 7 bases from J, the gap between germline ends came to 15 bases. Germline CDR1 SNHLY, CDR2 FYNNEI. The full variable domain, completed using reference TRBV2 and TRBJ2-1, is EPEVTQTPSHQVTQMGQEVILRCVPISNHLYFYWYRQILGQKVEFLVSFYNNEISEKSEIFDDQFSVERPDGSNFTLKIRSTKLEDSAMYFCASSELAEGVNEQFFGPGTRLTVL.

This chain uses TRBV9 with TRBJ2-7, with D possibly matching TRBD2 (6 bases). In germline, CDR1 is SGDLS, CDR2 YYNGEE. V lost 3 bases, J lost 1 base, and 11 bases lay in between. CDR3 size: 14 residues. For the CDR3, the DNA is TGTGCCAGCAGCGCAGGGACTTTTTCCTACGAGCAGTACTTC. Translated: CASSAGTFSYEQYF. The whole variable domain, filled in from reference TRBV9 and TRBJ2-7, reads DSGVTQTPKHLITATGQRVTLRCSPRSGDLSVYWYQQSLDQGLQFLIQYYNGEERAKGNILERFSAQQFPDLHSELNLSSLELGDSALYFCASSAGTFSYEQYFGPGTRLTVT.

This clone was seen once. This chain connects TRBV7-8 to TRBJ2-7; no clear D gene. Germline assignment: CDR1 SGHVS and CDR2 FQNEAQ. CDR3 size: 12 residues. Between the trimmed V and J ends, which lost 8 bases and 0 bases, there was a span of 8 bases. The CDR3 nucleotides are TGTGCCAGCGGGTCCAGCTCCTACGAGCAGTACTTC. It is translated as CASGSSSYEQYF.

The rearrangement uses TRBV6-2 or TRBV6-3 and TRBJ2-2, with D perhaps matching TRBD1 or TRBD2 (5 bases each). Germline CDR1 and CDR2: MNHEY and SVGEGT. V lost 2 bases, J lost 6 bases, and 10 bases lay in between. CDR3 length: 14 residues. The CDR3 is CASSYIQEAGELFF. The CDR3 coding sequence is TGTGCCAGCAGTTACATACAGGAGGCCGGGGAGCTGTTTTTT.

The genes are TRBV6-2 or TRBV6-3 and TRBJ1-2; D gene ambiguous. This CDR3 region has 14 residues. Looked up from germline, CDR1 is MNHEY and CDR2 is SVGEGT. The V end was cut by 2 bases, the J end by 6 bases, with 13 bases between. CDR3: CASSYGGTRDGYTF. DNA for the CDR3: TGTGCCAGCAGTTACGGTGGAACCCGGGATGGCTACACCTTC.

This clone appeared a few times. The chain's CDR3 is CASSLGAGVLDTQYF. The CDR3 DNA reads as TGTGCCAGCAGCTTGGGAGCGGGAGTTTTAGATACGCAGTATTTT. The chain joins TRBV7-2 to TRBJ2-3, with 8 bases identical to TRBD2. This CDR3 is built from 15 residues. Germline V CDR1 and CDR2: SGHTA, FQGNSA. With V trimmed by 3 bases and J by 5 bases, 7 bases remained unmatched.